This T cell receptor (beta chain) was sequenced during a study of tissue T cells after allogeneic stem cell transplantation. This clone was recorded a few times. Its antigen is undetermined. Mouse germline and gene names are used. The sequenced fragment ends 1 residue before the CDR3 boundary, so the rest is inferred from the germline J gene. Described time point: mouse harvest day 7 after allogeneic transplant. The graft held 10^6 splenic CD5+ T cells and 10^7 T-cell-depleted bone marrow cells. B6 (H2b) cells into BALB/c (H2d) mice; tissues taken at day 7 or 14. Overall study findings and caveats: Some tissue clones might be persisting host cells; their alloreactivity or antigen specificity was not determined. Anatomically similar tissues had similar TCR repertoires within each patient.

The table came from immunoSEQ multiplex PCR; TCRdb's copy has only in-frame clones and leaves some out. The table includes about 8,300 clones, about 45% detected once. The CDR3 is made up of 16 amino acids. V trimming: 3 bases; J trimming: 3 bases; junction bases outside the gene matches: 4. Germline loops: CDR1 NSQYPW, CDR2 LRSPGD (reference sequence). The J gene is TRBJ2-3, the V gene TRBV1, with 12 bases fitting TRBD1. The sequenced sample was gut tissue. The clonotype originates from a female BALB/c mouse given C57BL/6 T cells with graft-versus-host disease after an allogeneic hematopoietic cell transplant. CDR3 in amino acids: CTCSARDRGQAETLYF. CDR3 DNA, as far as it was read: TGCACCTGCAGTGCCCGGGACAGGGGGCAAGCAGAAACGCTGTAT.